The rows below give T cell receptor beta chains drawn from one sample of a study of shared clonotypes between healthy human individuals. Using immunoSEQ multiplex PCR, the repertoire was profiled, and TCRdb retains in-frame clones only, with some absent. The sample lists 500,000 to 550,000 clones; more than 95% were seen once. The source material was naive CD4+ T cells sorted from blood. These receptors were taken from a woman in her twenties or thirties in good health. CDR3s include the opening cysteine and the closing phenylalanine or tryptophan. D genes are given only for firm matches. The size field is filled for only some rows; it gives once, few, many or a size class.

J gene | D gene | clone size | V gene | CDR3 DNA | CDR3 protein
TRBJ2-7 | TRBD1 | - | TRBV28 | TGTGCCAGCTCCCCTCCCCCGGGACAGGGTCTAGGTGAGCAGTACTTC | CASSPPPGQGLGEQYF
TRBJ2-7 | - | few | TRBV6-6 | TGTGCCAGCGCTCGTGGTGGAGGCTACGAGCAGTACTTC | CASARGGGYEQYF
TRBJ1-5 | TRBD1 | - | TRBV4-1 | TGCGCCAGCAGCCCGACCGGACAGGTAATCTATCAGCCCCAGCATTTT | CASSPTGQVIYQPQHF
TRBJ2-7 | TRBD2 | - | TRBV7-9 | TGTGCCAGCAGCCCCCCTCCTGGCGGGAGGTCCTACGAGCAGTACTTC | CASSPPPGGRSYEQYF
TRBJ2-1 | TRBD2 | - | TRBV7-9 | TGTGCCAGCAGTCAGACTAGCGGGAGTTTCGATGAGCAGTTCTTC | CASSQTSGSFDEQFF
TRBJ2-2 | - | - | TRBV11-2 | TGTGCCAGCAGCTTAGATAATTTCGGGGAGCTGTTTTTT | CASSLDNFGELFF
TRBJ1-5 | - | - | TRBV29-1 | TGCAGCGTTGCCTTGGACAGAGGCAATCAGCCCCAGCATTTT | CSVALDRGNQPQHF
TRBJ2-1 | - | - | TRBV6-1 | TGTGCCAGCAAGGGTCCCTGGGTCGAGCAGTTCTTC | CASKGPWVEQFF
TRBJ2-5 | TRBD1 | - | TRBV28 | TGTGCCAGCAGTTTCGGGACAGGGGTGAAGGAGACCCAGTACTTC | CASSFGTGVKETQYF
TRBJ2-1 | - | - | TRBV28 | TGTGCCAGCAGTTTATTCCTATACAATGAGCAGTTCTTC | CASSLFLYNEQFF
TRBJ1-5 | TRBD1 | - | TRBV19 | TGTGCCAGCTGGGACAGGGGTATCGGCAATCAGCCCCAGCATTTT | CASWDRGIGNQPQHF
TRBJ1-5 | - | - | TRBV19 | TGTGCCAGTAGTATCCCATTGGGGGAAAGCGGGCCCCAGCATTTT | CASSIPLGESGPQHF
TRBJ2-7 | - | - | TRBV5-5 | TGTGCCAGCAGCTTGCGGGGACTTACCTACGAGCAGTACTTC | CASSLRGLTYEQYF
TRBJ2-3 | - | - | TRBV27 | TGTGCCAGCAGTTTTGCATCCACAGATACGCAGTATTTT | CASSFASTDTQYF
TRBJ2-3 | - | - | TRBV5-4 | TGTGCCAGCAGTACGGACTACAACACAGATACGCAGTATTTT | CASSTDYNTDTQYF
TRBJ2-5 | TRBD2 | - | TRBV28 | TGTGCCAGCAGTTTACTATCAGGACTAGCGGGAGGAGAGACCCAGTACTTC | CASSLLSGLAGGETQYF
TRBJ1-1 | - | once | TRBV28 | TGTGCCAGCAGTTCTCATTCAGTAACTGAAGCTTTCTTT | CASSSHSVTEAFF
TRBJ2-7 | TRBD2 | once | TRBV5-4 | TGTGCCAGCAGCTTGGGTGGCGGGAGGGCCTCCCACGAGCAGTACTTC | CASSLGGGRASHEQYF
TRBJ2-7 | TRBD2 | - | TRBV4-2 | TGTGCCAGCAGCCAAGTCAAGCGGGAGGGGGGCTACGAGCAGTACTTC | CASSQVKREGGYEQYF
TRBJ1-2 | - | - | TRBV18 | TGTGCCAGCTCACCAGAGGGGCGGTGGGGCTACACCTTC | CASSPEGRWGYTF